This TCR beta chain was found in a study of blood T cell repertoires in COVID-19. Across the whole study: The United States, Italy and Spain supplied acute and convalescent COVID-19 samples. The analysed material was cDNA or gDNA that came from T cells, B-cell-depleted T cells, or PBMCs.

With 5 bases clipped from V and 4 bases from J, the junction kept 7 bases outside the gene matches. Germline lookup yields CDR1 SGHTA and CDR2 FQGNSA. The CDR3 consists of 17 residues. Per the study methods: Reference gene primer amplification gave estimated nucleated cell counts. Using immunoSEQ multiplex PCR, the repertoire was profiled, and TCRdb retains in-frame clones only, with some absent. V and J calls plus clone size are reproduced from that table; the DNA served to infer D and trimming. This sample yields 60,000 to 95,000 clones, of which approximately 88% are seen a single time; 5% to 7.5% belongs to the top ten.

The chain is built from TRBV7-2 and TRBJ2-3; 15 positions agree with TRBD2. The clonotype originates from a woman in her forties or fifties with acute or convalescent COVID-19. Sequencing was performed on peripheral blood. CDR3 residues: CASSKGLAGGPPDTQYF. CDR3 DNA: TGTGCCAGCAGCAAAGGACTAGCGGGAGGGCCCCCAGATACGCAGTATTTT.